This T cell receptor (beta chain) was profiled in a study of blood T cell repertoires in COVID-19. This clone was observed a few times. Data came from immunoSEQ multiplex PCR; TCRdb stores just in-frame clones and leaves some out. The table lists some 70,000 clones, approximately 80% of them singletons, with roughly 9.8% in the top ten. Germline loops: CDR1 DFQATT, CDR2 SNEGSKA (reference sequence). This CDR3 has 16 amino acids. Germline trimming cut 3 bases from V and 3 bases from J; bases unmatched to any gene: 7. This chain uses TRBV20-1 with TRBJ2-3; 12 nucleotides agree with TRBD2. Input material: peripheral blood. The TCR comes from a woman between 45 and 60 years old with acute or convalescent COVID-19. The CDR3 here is CSASALAGGVTDTQYF. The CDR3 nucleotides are TGCAGTGCTAGTGCACTAGCGGGAGGAGTAACAGATACGCAGTATTTT.